These 13 T cell receptor beta chains came from one sample sequenced in a study of blood T cell repertoires in COVID-19. Here immunoSEQ multiplex PCR was the method, and the copy in TCRdb shows in-frame clones only, minus some. The repertoire has 140,000 to 150,000 clones, around 87% of them found once; the top ten carry roughly 12%. The sequenced material came from PBMCs or T cells enriched from blood (not recorded which). Receptors were obtained from a man between 60 and 75 years old who had recovered from COVID-19.

This clone was picked up a small number of times. The chain has TRBV11-2 and TRBJ1-5; tentative D call: TRBD1 (5 bases). V lost 3 bases and J 5 bases, leaving 8 bases between the germline ends. The CDR3 has 13 amino acids. CDR1 is SGHAT and CDR2 is FQNNGV in the germline V gene. The CDR3 nucleotides read TGTGCCAGCAGCTTCACAGGTGATCAGCCCCAGCATTTT. Protein product: CASSFTGDQPQHF.

V and J are TRBV27 and TRBJ1-6; 9 bases align to TRBD1. V trimming: 3 bases; J trimming: 9 bases; junction bases outside the gene matches: 6. The CDR3 loop spans 15 amino acids. Germline values: CDR1 MNHEY, CDR2 SMNVEV (reference sequence). In DNA form, the CDR3 reads TGTGCCAGCAGTTTGAGGGGACAGGGTGGTTCACCCCTCCACTTT. Its translation: CASSLRGQGGSPLHF.

This sequence joins TRBV11-2 and TRBJ2-3; 7 nucleotides agree with TRBD2. CDR3 length: 15 residues. J lost 2 bases, V lost 3 bases, and 5 bases had no gene match. The germline V gene has CDR1 SGHAT and CDR2 FQNNGV. For the CDR3, the DNA is TGTGCCAGCAGCTTTGGCGGGGGTAACACAGATACGCAGTATTTT. Amino acids: CASSFGGGNTDTQYF.

This rearrangement joins TRBV5-1 to TRBJ1-5; possible D gene TRBD1, 5 bases. Trimming cost V 4 bases and J 4 bases, with 9 bases left between them. CDR1 is SGHRS and CDR2 is YFSETQ in the germline V gene. This CDR3 region has 13 residues. As DNA, the CDR3 is TGCGCCAGCAGCATCCAGGGTAATCAGCCCCAGCATTTT. Amino acids: CASSIQGNQPQHF. The full variable domain, completed using reference TRBV5-1 and TRBJ1-5, is KAGVTQTPRYLIKTRGQQVTLSCSPISGHRSVSWYQQTPGQGLQFLFEYFSETQRNKGNFPGRFSGRQFSNSRSEMNVSTLELGDSALYLCASSIQGNQPQHFGDGTRLSIL.

The chain is built from TRBV7-6 and TRBJ1-2, with D possibly TRBD1 on 5 matching bases. With 0 bases removed from V and 8 bases from J, the gap between germline ends came to 16 bases. Germline-derived CDR1 and CDR2 are SGHVS and FNYEAQ. This CDR3 is built from 15 residues. Here the CDR3 DNA reads TGTGCCAGCAGCTTAGCGCCTGGGGGGGAGCGCGGCTACACCTTC. Translating gives CASSLAPGGERGYTF. The full variable domain, completed using reference TRBV7-6 and TRBJ1-2, is GAGVSQSPRYKVTKRGQDVALRCDPISGHVSLYWYRQALGQGPEFLTYFNYEAQQDKSGLPNDRFSAERPEGSISTLTIQRTEQRDSAMYRCASSLAPGGERGYTFGSGTRLTVV.

This rearrangement joins TRBV6-5 to TRBJ2-3; TRBD1 aligns across 7 bases. V gave up 2 bases and J gave up 6 bases; unmatched junction bases: 5. The CDR3 has 14 amino acids. Germline-derived CDR1 and CDR2 are MNHEY and SVGAGI. CDR3 nucleotides: TGTGCCAGCAGTTACCGGACAGGAGATGATACGCAGTATTTT. Protein sequence: CASSYRTGDDTQYF.

The chain employs TRBV12-3 or TRBV12-4 and TRBJ1-5; the D is unclear. CDR3 length equals 13 residues. Trimming cost V 3 bases and J 7 bases, with 10 bases left between them. The CDR3 DNA reads as TGTGCCAGCAGTTTGAGGGTAGGGCAGCCCCAGCATTTT. Translated: CASSLRVGQPQHF.

The chain has TRBV30 and TRBJ2-7; D gene unclear. The CDR3 runs 13 residues. Trimming removed 0 bases at V and 3 bases at J, with 9 bases between. The germline gives CDR1 GTSNPN, CDR2 SVGIG (reference sequence). The CDR3 sequence: CAWSVLPIYEQYF. CDR3 DNA sequence: TGTGCCTGGAGTGTCCTCCCTATCTACGAGCAGTACTTC. Full variable domain (outside the CDR3, taken from reference TRBV30 and TRBJ2-7): SQTIHQWPATLVQPVGSPLSLECTVEGTSNPNLYWYRQAAGRGLQLLFYSVGIGQISSEVPQNLSASRPQDRQFILSSKKLLLSDSGFYLCAWSVLPIYEQYFGPGTRLTVT.

The V and J genes are TRBV18 and TRBJ2-1; 11 bases map to TRBD2. Germline values: CDR1 KGHSH, CDR2 LQKENI. The CDR3 sequence is 15 residues long. V shed 3 bases and J 5 bases; nucleotides not matched to a gene: 3. In DNA, the CDR3 is TGTGCCAGCTCACCTCTGGGACTAGCGGACAATGAGCAGTTCTTC. As protein: CASSPLGLADNEQFF.

The chain has TRBV12-3 or TRBV12-4 and TRBJ2-7; a possible D gene is TRBD1 (7 bases). Trimming took off 7 bases at V and 4 bases at J, with 14 bases between the two ends. CDR3 length equals 13 residues. The CDR3 DNA follows: TGTGCCAGCACCCGGACAGGACTATACGAGCAGTACTTC. Translated, it gives CASTRTGLYEQYF.

This chain connects TRBV5-1 to TRBJ2-7; TRBD2 matches at 13 bases. CDR3 length equals 15 residues. V dropped 4 bases and J dropped 2; count of bases not matched to a gene: 3. Germline loops: CDR1 SGHRS, CDR2 YFSETQ. The CDR3 loop is CASSMGLAGTYEQYF. In DNA form, the CDR3 reads TGCGCCAGCAGCATGGGACTAGCGGGGACCTACGAGCAGTACTTC.

The V and J genes are TRBV29-1 and TRBJ2-3; a weak D match, TRBD2 (5 bases). V shed 4 bases and J shed 1 base, with 9 bases lying between them. The germline CDR1 and CDR2 sequences are SQVTM and ANQGSEA. The CDR3 is 13 residues long. DNA of the CDR3: TGCAGCGTTGTCGGGCGGGGCACAGATACGCAGTATTTT. This gives the protein CSVVGRGTDTQYF.

The chain combines TRBV2 with TRBJ2-7; TRBD2 matches 9 bases. After removal of 4 bases from V and 2 bases from J, the junction contained 3 bases not matched to a gene. The CDR3 runs 14 residues. Germline V gene lookup returns CDR1 SNHLY and CDR2 FYNNEI. The CDR3 reads CASSGGLAAYEQYF. The CDR3 DNA reads as TGTGCCAGCAGTGGGGGACTAGCAGCCTACGAGCAGTACTTC.